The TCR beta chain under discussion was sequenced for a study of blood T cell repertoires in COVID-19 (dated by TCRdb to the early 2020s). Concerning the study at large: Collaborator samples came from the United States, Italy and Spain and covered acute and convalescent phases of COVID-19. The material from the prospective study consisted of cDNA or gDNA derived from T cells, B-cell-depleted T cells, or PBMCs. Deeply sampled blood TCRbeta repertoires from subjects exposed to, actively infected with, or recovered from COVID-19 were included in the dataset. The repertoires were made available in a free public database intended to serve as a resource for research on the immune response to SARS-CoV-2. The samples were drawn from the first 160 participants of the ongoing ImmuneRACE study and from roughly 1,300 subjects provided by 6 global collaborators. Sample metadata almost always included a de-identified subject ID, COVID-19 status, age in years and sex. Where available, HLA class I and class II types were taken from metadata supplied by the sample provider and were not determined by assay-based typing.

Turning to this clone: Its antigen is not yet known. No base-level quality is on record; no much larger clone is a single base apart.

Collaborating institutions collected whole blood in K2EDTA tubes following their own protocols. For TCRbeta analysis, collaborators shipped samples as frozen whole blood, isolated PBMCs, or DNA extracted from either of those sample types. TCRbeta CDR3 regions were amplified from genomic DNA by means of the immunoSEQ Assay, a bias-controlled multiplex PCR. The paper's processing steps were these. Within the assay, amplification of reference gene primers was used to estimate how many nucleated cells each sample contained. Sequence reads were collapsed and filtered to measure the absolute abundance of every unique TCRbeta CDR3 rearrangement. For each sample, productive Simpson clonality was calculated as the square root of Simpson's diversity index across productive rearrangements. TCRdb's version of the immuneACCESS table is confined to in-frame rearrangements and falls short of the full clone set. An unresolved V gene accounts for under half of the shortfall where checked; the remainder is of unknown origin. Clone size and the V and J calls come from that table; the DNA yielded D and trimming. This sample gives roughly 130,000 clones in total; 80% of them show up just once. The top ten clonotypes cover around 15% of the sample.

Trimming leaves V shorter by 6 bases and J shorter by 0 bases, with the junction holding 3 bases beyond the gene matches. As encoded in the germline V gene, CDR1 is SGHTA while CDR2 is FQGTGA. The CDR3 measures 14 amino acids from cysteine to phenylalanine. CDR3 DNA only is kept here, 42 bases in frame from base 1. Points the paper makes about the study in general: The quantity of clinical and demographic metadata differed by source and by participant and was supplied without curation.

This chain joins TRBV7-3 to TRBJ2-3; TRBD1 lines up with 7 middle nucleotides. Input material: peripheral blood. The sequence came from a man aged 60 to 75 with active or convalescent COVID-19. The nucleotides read TGTGCCAGCAGGGGGACAGAGAGCACAGATACGCAGTATTTT. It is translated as CASRGTESTDTQYF.